This T cell receptor beta chain is drawn from a study of OX40 agonist ivuxolimab in advanced cancers. On the study more broadly: Melanoma, hepatocellular carcinoma, head and neck or renal cell cancer occurred in dose-escalation patients.

The study's findings and limits: Within 6 weeks, CD4+ and CD8+ blood T cells expanded clonally at 0.1 to 3.0 mg/kg. Some nonresponders likewise displayed low normalized T-cell clonal expansion. Averaging showed that CD8+ T cells had more expanded clones than CD4+ did.

This table comes from immunoSEQ multiplex PCR, and its TCRdb copy is limited to in-frame clones, with some not included. The sample lists roughly 86,000 clones, more than 80% occurring once. CDR3 length equals 14 residues. Germline CDR1 and CDR2: GTSNPN and SVGIG (reference sequence). V lost 6 bases and J 1 base, leaving 16 bases between the germline ends. Details on this clone: Its target is unknown.

V and J are TRBV30 and TRBJ2-7; D perhaps matches TRBD2 (5 bases). The receptor's source is an adult with an advanced solid tumor such as melanoma, head and neck, liver or kidney cancer. The sequenced sample was CD4+ or CD8+ T cells sorted from blood, obtained in a trial of the OX40 agonist ivuxolimab. The DNA for the CDR3 is TGTGCCTGTGCGAGGACTCCTAGATCCTACGAGCAGTACTTC. It codes for CACARTPRSYEQYF. The full variable domain, with the rest looked up from reference TRBV30 and TRBJ2-7, is SQTIHQWPATLVQPVGSPLSLECTVEGTSNPNLYWYRQAAGRGLQLLFYSVGIGQISSEVPQNLSASRPQDRQFILSSKKLLLSDSGFYLCACARTPRSYEQYFGPGTRLTVT.